What follows are 17 T cell receptor beta chains derived from one specimen sequenced in a study of response to subunit inactivated influenza vaccine. In TCRdb, the RT-PCR reads were re-called with MiXCR into one record per CDR3 protein. Of about 190,000 distinct CDR3 sequences in the sample, around 15% were seen once. The sequences come from CD8+ T cells sorted from PBMCs, collected about 5 days after vaccination. The receptors were sampled from a man in his fifties who received an inactivated influenza vaccine.

Only a few counts were recorded for this clonotype. The rearrangement joins TRBV27 to TRBJ2-1; 10 positions agree with TRBD2. Germline assignment: CDR1 MNHEY and CDR2 SMNVEV (reference sequence). V trimming: 5 bases; J trimming: 9 bases; junction bases outside the gene matches: 10. This CDR3 is 15 amino acids long. For the CDR3, the DNA is TGTGCCAGCAGTCACTCAGCGGGGGGGCCCAGTGAGCAGTTCTTC. It is translated as CASSHSAGGPSEQFF.

V and J are TRBV6-5 and TRBJ2-1; TRBD2 matches 12 bases. The CDR3 runs to 14 residues. The V and J ends lost 2 bases and 9 bases, in that order; junction bases with no gene match: 2. In germline, CDR1 is MNHEY, CDR2 SVGAGI. The CDR3 loop reads CASSYTSGRREQFF. The CDR3 DNA sequence: TGTGCCAGCAGTTACACTAGCGGGAGGCGTGAGCAGTTCTTC.

This clonotype was seen a few times. V is TRBV10-3 and J is TRBJ2-1; 11 bases match TRBD2. This CDR3 has 14 residues. V was pared by 10 bases and J by 0 bases, with 2 bases of the junction left unmatched. Germline V lookup: CDR1 ENHRY, CDR2 SYGVKD. The CDR3 loop reads CATLAGGSYNEQFF. The CDR3 nucleotides are TGTGCCACCCTAGCGGGAGGCTCCTACAATGAGCAGTTCTTC.

The rearrangement joins TRBV12-3 or TRBV12-4 to TRBJ2-1; the match to TRBD2 covers 7 bases. CDR3 length: 15 residues. With V trimmed by 1 base and J by 4 bases, 4 bases remained unmatched. Written as DNA, the CDR3 is TGTGCCAGCAGTTTAGGAGCGGGGTCGTACAATGAGCAGTTCTTC. Its protein is CASSLGAGSYNEQFF.

This clonotype has more than one count but fewer than ten. The J gene is TRBJ2-1, the V gene TRBV6-2 or TRBV6-3, with TRBD2 matching over 7 bases. The CDR3 covers 13 residues. Germline CDR1 MNHEY, CDR2 SVGEGT. V lost 4 bases, J lost 5 bases, and 2 bases stayed unmatched. The CDR3 spells CASSLLANNEQFF. The CDR3 DNA sequence: TGTGCCAGCAGTTTACTAGCGAACAATGAGCAGTTCTTC.

This clonotype was seen a few times. The CDR3 here is CASRPGTALPDTQYF. CDR3 bases: TGTGCCAGCAGGCCCGGGACAGCTCTACCAGATACGCAGTATTTT. The chain combines TRBV9 with TRBJ2-3, with 7 bases matching TRBD1. V lost 5 bases and J lost 4; bases outside the gene matches: 10. The germline V gene has CDR1 SGDLS and CDR2 YYNGEE. The CDR3 consists of 15 residues.

The genes are TRBV7-6 and TRBJ2-1; D is ambiguous. Germline CDR1 reads SGHVS; CDR2 reads FNYEAQ. V was trimmed by 1 base and J by 7 bases, leaving 5 bases between them. The CDR3 loop spans 12 amino acids. CDR3 DNA sequence: TGTGCCAGCAGCTTAGTGATAAATGAGCAGTTCTTC. As protein: CASSLVINEQFF.

This clonotype showed up many times. The V gene is TRBV9, the J gene TRBJ2-2, with D maybe TRBD2 (5 bases). Trimming removed 2 bases at V and 5 bases at J, with 10 bases between. The CDR3 sequence is 14 residues long. The V gene's germline CDR1 is SGDLS and CDR2 YYNGEE. The CDR3 bases are TGTGCCAGCAGCGTTGAGGGTTGGACCGGGGAGCTGTTTTTT. This gives the protein CASSVEGWTGELFF.

This clonotype was picked up a small number of times. This sequence joins TRBV28 and TRBJ2-7; D remains unclear. Looked up from germline, CDR1 is MDHEN and CDR2 is SYDVKM. The CDR3 extends over 14 amino acids. V dropped 3 bases and J dropped 3 bases, with 12 bases sitting between them. For the CDR3, the DNA is TGTGCCAGCAGTTTGCGGTCGGTATTCTACGAGCAGTACTTC. Its translation is CASSLRSVFYEQYF.

This clonotype has more than one count but fewer than ten. This chain uses TRBV19 with TRBJ2-2; either TRBD1 or TRBD2 may supply D (7 bases each). V dropped 9 bases and J dropped 0 bases, with 14 bases sitting between them. Germline V lookup: CDR1 LNHDA, CDR2 SQIVND (reference sequence). This CDR3 is built from 15 residues. The CDR3 is CASQGGTANTGELFF. CDR3 bases: TGTGCCAGCCAGGGAGGGACAGCGAACACCGGGGAGCTGTTTTTT.

This clonotype has a handful of counts. The rearrangement uses TRBV20-1 and TRBJ2-1; TRBD2 might be the D (5 bases). The CDR3 is 15 amino acids. Trimming took 0 bases from V and 4 from J, leaving 13 bases between them. The V gene's germline CDR1 is DFQATT and CDR2 SNEGSKA (reference sequence). DNA of the CDR3: TGCAGTGCTAGAGATCGATGGAGGTCTTACAATGAGCAGTTCTTC. Amino acids: CSARDRWRSYNEQFF.

The gene calls are TRBV7-9 and TRBJ1-4; D call uncertain. This CDR3 has 13 amino acids. Germline assignment: CDR1 SEHNR and CDR2 FQNEAQ (reference sequence). Trimming took 7 bases from V and 7 from J, leaving 13 bases between them. The CDR3 nucleotides read TGTGCCAGCACCGACATCCGTTTTGAAAAACTGTTTTTT. It yields the protein CASTDIRFEKLFF.

This chain links TRBV7-6 with TRBJ2-7; possibly TRBD1 for D (5 bases). CDR3 length equals 14 residues. V dropped 2 bases and J dropped 5 bases, with 13 bases sitting between them. The germline CDR1 and CDR2 sequences are SGHVS and FNYEAQ. In DNA form, the CDR3 reads TGTGCCAGCAGCTTATCTCAGGGCCCCCACGAGCAGTACTTC. The encoded protein is CASSLSQGPHEQYF.

The chain uses TRBV20-1 and TRBJ2-1, with D perhaps matching TRBD1 (6 bases). CDR1 and CDR2 from the germline V gene are DFQATT and SNEGSKA (reference sequence). Trimming took 1 base from V and 3 from J, leaving 16 bases between them. This CDR3 region has 16 residues. The chain's CDR3 is CSARGLPGQHYNEQFF. In DNA, the CDR3 is TGCAGTGCTAGAGGTCTCCCGGGACAACACTACAATGAGCAGTTCTTC.

In its sample, this clonotype was seen a few times. V is TRBV12-3 or TRBV12-4 and J is TRBJ2-2; D gene unclear. The V gene lost 6 bases and the J gene lost 2 bases, with 16 bases spanning the gap. The CDR3 is 16 amino acids. In DNA form, the CDR3 reads TGTGCCAGCAGCCCTCGTGGCGGAAGCAACACCGGGGAGCTGTTTTTT. Residues: CASSPRGGSNTGELFF.

The rearrangement links TRBV28 to TRBJ2-1; D is possibly TRBD1 or TRBD2 (5 bases each). This CDR3 is built from 16 residues. V was pared by 3 bases and J by 0 bases, with 12 bases between. Germline CDR1 reads MDHEN; CDR2 reads SYDVKM. In DNA, the CDR3 is TGTGCCAGCAGTTTGGTATCAGGGAGCTCCTACAATGAGCAGTTCTTC. Encoded protein: CASSLVSGSSYNEQFF.

This clonotype showed up just a few times. CDR3: CSARNFGDYEQYF. Here the CDR3 DNA reads TGCAGTGCTAGAAACTTCGGGGACTACGAGCAGTACTTC. The rearrangement uses TRBV20-1 and TRBJ2-7; D may be TRBD2 (5 bases). V was clipped by 2 bases and J by 3 bases, with 11 bases between them. The CDR3 is 13 amino acids. Germline CDR1 and CDR2: DFQATT and SNEGSKA (reference sequence).